This T cell receptor beta chain derives from a study of blood T cell repertoires in COVID-19. Only in-frame clones appear in the TCRdb table, and some are missing; sequencing was by immunoSEQ multiplex PCR. The table has roughly 67,000 clones, roughly nine tenths seen once. The CDR3 length is 15 residues. The trim removed 0 bases at V and 4 bases at J, leaving 3 bases unmatched. Germline-derived CDR1 and CDR2 are KGHSH and LQKENI. Material for sequencing was peripheral blood. The chain employs TRBV18 and TRBJ1-1; 9 bases fit TRBD1. This receptor was obtained from a man aged 50 to 60 with active COVID-19. The CDR3 loop reads CASSPPTGGSTEAFF. CDR3 DNA: TGTGCCAGCTCACCACCGACAGGGGGAAGCACTGAAGCTTTCTTT.